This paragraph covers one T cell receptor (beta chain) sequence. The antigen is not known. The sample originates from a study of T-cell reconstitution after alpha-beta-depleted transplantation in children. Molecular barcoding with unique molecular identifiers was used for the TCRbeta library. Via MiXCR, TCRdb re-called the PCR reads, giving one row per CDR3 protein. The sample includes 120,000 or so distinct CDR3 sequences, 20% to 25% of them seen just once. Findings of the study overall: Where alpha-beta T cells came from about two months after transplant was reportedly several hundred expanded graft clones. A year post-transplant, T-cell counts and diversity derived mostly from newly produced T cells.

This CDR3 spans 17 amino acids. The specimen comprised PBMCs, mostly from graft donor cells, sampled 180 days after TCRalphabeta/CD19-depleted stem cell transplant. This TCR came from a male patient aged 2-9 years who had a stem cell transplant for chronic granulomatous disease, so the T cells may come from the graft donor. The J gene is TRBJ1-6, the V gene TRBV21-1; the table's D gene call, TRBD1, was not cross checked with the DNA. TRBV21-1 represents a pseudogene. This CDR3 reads CASSPRPGSQVGEALHF. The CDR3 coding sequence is TGTGCCAGCAGCCCCCGCCCAGGGAGTCAGGTCGGAGAGGCCCTCCACTTT.